One sample yielded the 25 T cell receptor beta chains listed below, sequenced in a study of breast tumors, draining lymph nodes, adjacent tissues. The lymph nodes were axillary draining lymph nodes from breast cancer patients. MiXCR, run by TCRdb on the multiplex PCR reads, gives a single entry per CDR3 protein. The sample yields fewer than 200,000 distinct CDR3 sequences, roughly 30% seen once. The sequenced sample was axillary lymph node tissue. The receptors here all came from a female donor with breast cancer. Some clones in this sample may be carry-over from other donors' samples.

This clonotype was recorded at least ten times. The J gene is TRBJ2-6, the V gene TRBV6-5; D call uncertain. Germline V CDR1 and CDR2: MNHEY, SVGAGI. CDR3 size: 16 residues. V lost 0 bases and J lost 0, with 6 bases in between. In DNA, the CDR3 is TGTGCCAGCAGTTACTCTATCCACTCTGGGGCCAACGTCCTGACTTTC. Translating gives CASSYSIHSGANVLTF.

This clonotype was seen more than once but under ten times. V gene TRBV5-5 combines with J gene TRBJ2-1, with D hard to call. Germline V gene lookup returns CDR1 SGHKS and CDR2 YYEKEE (reference sequence). The length of the CDR3 is 15 residues. V gave up 2 bases and J gave up 7 bases, with 16 bases separating them. Written as DNA, the CDR3 is TGTGCCAGCAGCTTCAGCGATATAGCTTGGAATGAGCAGTTCTTC. This codes for CASSFSDIAWNEQFF.

In its sample, this clonotype was seen once. A much larger clone sits a single nucleotide away, making a read error possible. This is likely a read error, given that the CDR3 carries no conserved phenylalanine or tryptophan at its end. The chain recombines TRBV5-5 with TRBJ2-7; weak D call: TRBD1 (6 bases). The germline V gene encodes CDR1 SGHKS and CDR2 YYEKEE (reference sequence). The CDR3 is made up of 13 amino acids. Trimming shortened V by 4 bases and J by 4 bases, and 12 bases separated the two germline ends. Here the CDR3 reads CASSATGLYEQYL. CDR3 nucleotide sequence: TGTGCCAGCAGCGCTACAGGGTTGTACGAGCAGTACCTC.

This clonotype was counted many times. The CDR3 sequence: CASSATGISGANVLTF. CDR3 sequence (DNA): TGTGCCAGCAGTGCAACAGGGATCTCTGGGGCCAACGTCCTGACTTTC. This rearrangement joins TRBV27 to TRBJ2-6; maybe TRBD1 (6 bases). Germline V gives CDR1 MNHEY, CDR2 SMNVEV (reference sequence). Trimming removed 5 bases from V and 0 bases from J, with 11 bases in between. This CDR3 region has 16 residues.

This clonotype was picked up many times. This chain uses TRBV6-5 with TRBJ1-2, with 9 bases aligning to TRBD1. V lost 3 bases, J lost 3 bases, and 11 bases stayed unmatched. There are 17 residues in the CDR3. Germline CDR1 is MNHEY and CDR2 is SVGAGI. The CDR3 spells CASSYGPGQGNDYGYTF. CDR3 bases: TGTGCCAGCAGTTATGGTCCGGGACAGGGTAATGACTATGGCTACACCTTC.

This clonotype was recorded once. The rearrangement links TRBV20-1 to TRBJ1-6; possible D gene TRBD1, 5 bases. The germline gives CDR1 DFQATT, CDR2 SNEGSKA (reference sequence). V shed 1 base and J shed 7 bases, with 20 bases lying between them. There are 17 residues in the CDR3. The CDR3 region has the DNA TGCAGTGCTAGAGTCTTGGCGGCGGGACGGGCGAATTCACCCCTCCACTTT. This encodes CSARVLAAGRANSPLHF.

There are many counts of this clonotype. The chain recombines TRBV19 with TRBJ2-1; 9 bases are a match to TRBD2. With 4 bases clipped from V and 11 bases from J, the junction kept 9 bases outside the gene matches. The CDR3 totals 14 residues. Germline V gene data show CDR1 as LNHDA and CDR2 as SQIVND (reference sequence). The CDR3 DNA reads as TGTGCCAGTAGTAATGCGGGAGGGCCAGGTCAGCAGTTCTTC. The encoded protein is CASSNAGGPGQQFF.

As to this clonotype: A much larger clone differs by one base, so this may be a read error. The chain couples TRBV5-1 to TRBJ2-5; D might be TRBD2 (6 bases). The length of the CDR3 is 13 residues. Germline V gene data show CDR1 as SGHRS and CDR2 as YFSETQ. The CDR3: CASSFLSRETRYF. CDR3 bases: TGCGCCAGCAGCTTTCTCAGTCGGGAGACCCGGTACTTC. Drawing the rest from reference TRBV5-1 and TRBJ2-5, the complete variable domain is KAGVTQTPRYLIKTRGQQVTLSCSPISGHRSVSWYQQTPGQGLQFLFEYFSETQRNKGNFPGRFSGRQFSNSRSEMNVSTLELGDSALYLCASSFLSRETRYFGPGTRLLVL.

This clonotype was recorded at least ten times. It may be a read error: a sequence one base away is much more abundant. The V call is TRBV11-2, the J call TRBJ2-7; 10 bases are shared with TRBD2. J was trimmed by 6 bases and V by 4 bases; bases with no gene match: 9. CDR1 SGHAT and CDR2 FQNNGV come from the germline V gene. The CDR3 sequence is 15 residues long. CDR3 bases: TGTGCCAGCAGCTCCGGACTAGCGGCCCAGTCCGAGCAGTACTTC. Translation gives CASSSGLAAQSEQYF.

For this clonotype: Just one base apart from a much larger clone, this may be a read error. The genes are TRBV19 and TRBJ2-7; D is ambiguous. Germline loops: CDR1 LNHDA, CDR2 SQIVND (reference sequence). This CDR3 contains 13 residues. The CDR3 loop reads CASSLTSLYGQYF. The CDR3 nucleotides are TGTGCCAGTAGCTTGACTTCTTTATACGGGCAGTACTTC.

The gene calls are TRBV20-1 and TRBJ1-1; no clear D gene. The germline CDR1 and CDR2 sequences are DFQATT and SNEGSKA (reference sequence). Trimming shortened V by 0 bases and J by 0 bases, and 5 bases separated the two germline ends. This CDR3 is 13 amino acids long. CDR3 sequence: CSARDDMNTEAFF. The CDR3 bases are TGCAGTGCTAGAGATGACATGAACACTGAAGCTTTCTTT.

In its sample, this clonotype was seen many times. The chain links TRBV6-5 to TRBJ1-2; the D is unclear. The germline V gene encodes CDR1 MNHEY and CDR2 SVGAGI. V was shortened by 8 bases and J by 2 bases, with 21 bases between the two germline ends. The CDR3 contains 16 residues. CDR3 sequence: CASASRGVSVNYGYTF. In DNA form, the CDR3 reads TGTGCCAGCGCATCGCGAGGCGTTTCGGTAAACTATGGCTACACCTTC.

This clonotype was seen ten or more times. The rearrangement joins TRBV12-5 to TRBJ2-3, with 11 bases identical to TRBD1. Trimming at V came to 6 bases and at J to 4 bases, leaving 3 bases not matched to a gene. CDR1 is LGHNT, CDR2 FRNRAP, per germline. The CDR3 has 14 amino acids. The CDR3 DNA reads as TGTGCTAGTGGACCGGGACAGGGGGCAGATACGCAGTATTTT. Translation: CASGPGQGADTQYF. Supplemented by reference TRBV12-5 and TRBJ2-3, the full variable domain reads DARVTQTPRHKVTEMGQEVTMRCQPILGHNTVFWYRQTMMQGLELLAYFRNRAPLDDSGMPKDRFSAEMPDATLATLKIQPSEPRDSAVYFCASGPGQGADTQYFGPGTRLTVL.

This clonotype has a count of ten or more. The V and J genes are TRBV15 and TRBJ1-3; 7 bases map to TRBD1. Germline values: CDR1 LNHNV, CDR2 YYDKDF (reference sequence). The CDR3 contains 15 residues. V dropped 1 base and J dropped 2; count of bases not matched to a gene: 2. The CDR3 loop is CATSRATGAGNTIYF. The CDR3 DNA sequence: TGTGCCACCAGCAGAGCTACAGGGGCTGGAAACACCATATATTTT.

Ten or more counts support this clonotype. Since a much larger clone is just one base distant, this may be a read error. The gene calls are TRBV5-6 and TRBJ2-7, with 11 nucleotides matching TRBD1. This CDR3 spans 13 amino acids. The germline V gene has CDR1 SGHDT and CDR2 YYEEEE. The junction had 2 bases not matched to a gene; V was cut back by 7 bases and J by 2 bases. CDR3: CASGQGATYEQYF. The CDR3 coding sequence is TGTGCCAGCGGACAGGGGGCCACCTACGAGCAGTACTTC.

There are many counts of this clonotype. V and J are TRBV7-2 and TRBJ2-3; D gene unclear. V lost 1 base to trimming and J lost 6 bases, with 11 bases between them. CDR1 and CDR2 (germline): SGHTA, FQGNSA. This CDR3 spans 14 amino acids. The CDR3 here is CASSLDGRGDTQYF. The CDR3 coding sequence is TGTGCCAGCAGCTTAGACGGACGTGGGGATACGCAGTATTTT.

This clonotype has just a few counts. Being one base from a much bigger clone, this may be a read error. The chain links TRBV2 to TRBJ2-1; 10 nucleotides align to TRBD2. With 6 bases clipped from V and 1 base from J, the junction kept 9 bases outside the gene matches. The CDR3 runs 17 residues. The germline CDR1 and CDR2 sequences are SNHLY and FYNNEI. CDR3: CASRGTSGTISYNEQFF. CDR3 DNA: TGTGCCAGCAGAGGAACTAGCGGGACAATTTCCTACAATGAGCAGTTCTTC. The whole variable domain, filled in from reference TRBV2 and TRBJ2-1, reads EPEVTQTPSHQVTQMGQEVILRCVPISNHLYFYWYRQILGQKVEFLVSFYNNEISEKSEIFDDQFSVERPDGSNFTLKIRSTKLEDSAMYFCASRGTSGTISYNEQFFGPGTRLTVL.

There are many counts of this clonotype. This chain uses TRBV6-5 with TRBJ1-6, with D maybe TRBD1 (6 bases). Germline assignment: CDR1 MNHEY and CDR2 SVGAGI. The CDR3 loop spans 15 amino acids. The ends were cut back, 5 bases at V and 9 bases at J, with 17 bases in the middle. The CDR3 bases are TGTGCCAGCAGTATAACCGGGGCAGGGGTTTCACCCCTCCACTTT. This sequence encodes CASSITGAGVSPLHF.

Concerning this clonotype: This could be a read error, since a much larger clone is one nucleotide away. This chain links TRBV6-5 with TRBJ2-2; TRBD1 might be the D (6 bases). Trimming removed 4 bases at V and 8 bases at J, with 14 bases between. Germline V CDR1 and CDR2: MNHEY, SVGAGI. The CDR3 is 14 residues long. CDR3 sequence reads: CASSFQRTVGELFF. CDR3 nucleotide sequence: TGTGCCAGCAGTTTCCAGCGGACAGTGGGGGAGCTGTTTTTT.

This clonotype was observed many times. The genes are TRBV12-3 or TRBV12-4 and TRBJ2-7; 10 nucleotides line up with TRBD1. The CDR3 extends over 14 amino acids. Trimming at V came to 5 bases and at J to 2 bases, leaving 3 bases not matched to a gene. The CDR3 sequence is CASSRTGGAYEQYF. The CDR3 coding sequence is TGTGCCAGCAGTCGGACAGGGGGAGCCTACGAGCAGTACTTC.

This clonotype turned up a few times. Since a much larger clone is just one base distant, this may be a read error. This chain links TRBV20-1 with TRBJ2-7; 9 nucleotides match TRBD1. From germline, CDR1 is DFQATT and CDR2 SNEGSKA (reference sequence). Germline trimming cut 6 bases from V and 6 bases from J; bases unmatched to any gene: 12. This CDR3 has 14 amino acids. The CDR3 coding sequence is TGCAGTGCCCCGGACAGGGGAAGGTTAGCCGAGCAGTACTTC. It specifies CSAPDRGRLAEQYF.

The chain couples TRBV6-5 to TRBJ1-5; 9 nucleotides agree with TRBD1. The germline CDR1 and CDR2 sequences are MNHEY and SVGAGI. V was clipped by 6 bases and J by 6 bases; unmatched bases: 9. The length of the CDR3 is 15 residues. The CDR3 region has the DNA TGTGCCAGCAGCCTGGGACAGGGTCGGCGTCAGCCCCAGCATTTT. It codes for CASSLGQGRRQPQHF.

About this clonotype itself: One base away lies a much larger clone, so this may be a sequencing read error. The conserved final phenylalanine or tryptophan is absent from the CDR3, which likely points to a read error. V and J are TRBV19 and TRBJ2-1; TRBD2 agrees at 9 bases. Germline trimming cut 1 base from V and 7 bases from J; bases unmatched to any gene: 8. The CDR3 has 16 amino acids. Germline V CDR1 and CDR2: LNHDA, SQIVND (reference sequence). The CDR3 sequence is CASSIGPSGRYNEQFS. The CDR3 DNA is TGTGCCAGTAGTATAGGCCCCAGCGGGAGGTATAATGAGCAGTTCTCC.

J is TRBJ2-5 and V is TRBV6-5; 12 nucleotides align to TRBD2. There are 16 residues in the CDR3. Germline assignment: CDR1 MNHEY and CDR2 SVGAGI. J was trimmed by 1 base and V by 6 bases; bases with no gene match: 6. DNA of the CDR3: TGTGCCAGCAGCCGAACTAGCGGGAGGACCCAAGAGACCCAGTACTTC. This encodes CASSRTSGRTQETQYF.

In this sample, this clonotype turned up many times. The chain couples TRBV9 to TRBJ1-2; 11 positions agree with TRBD1. V lost 0 bases, J lost 4 bases, and 2 bases stayed unmatched. The length of the CDR3 is 15 residues. CDR1 is SGDLS, CDR2 YYNGEE, per germline. The CDR3 region has the DNA TGTGCCAGCAGCGTAGCCGGGACAGGGGGCTATGGCTACACCTTC. Protein sequence: CASSVAGTGGYGYTF.